Below, 24 T cell receptor beta chains from the same sample are listed, as sequenced in a study of shared clonotypes between healthy human individuals. Measured with immunoSEQ multiplex PCR; TCRdb has only the in-frame clones, and not every one. Altogether 450,000 to 600,000 clones are present, roughly 78% being singletons, with the ten largest covering 13%. The sample taken for sequencing was PBMCs. Source of these receptors: a middle-aged woman in good health. Some clones in this sample may be carry-over from other donors' samples.

This clone was counted only a few times. The chain has TRBV19 and TRBJ1-1; no clear D gene. Per germline, CDR1 LNHDA and CDR2 SQIVND (reference sequence). The CDR3 loop spans 12 amino acids. Trimming removed 5 bases at V and 10 bases at J, with 14 bases between. The CDR3 region has the DNA TGTGCCAGTAGTCCCAGTGGAGCCGTAGCTTTCTTT. Its protein product is CASSPSGAVAFF.

The rearrangement uses TRBV4-1 and TRBJ2-1; 13 positions agree with TRBD2. The J segment lost 3 bases and the V segment lost 1 base, leaving 6 bases of the junction unmatched. The CDR3 totals 18 residues. CDR1 and CDR2 from the germline V gene are MGHRA and YSYEKL. The CDR3 loop is CASSQGGLAGAYYNEQFF. The CDR3 DNA reads TGCGCCAGCAGCCAAGGCGGACTAGCGGGAGCGTACTACAATGAGCAGTTCTTC.

The chain employs TRBV6-1 and TRBJ2-5, with 9 bases matching TRBD1. Matching the DNA end better, TRBJ2-7 makes the J call doubtful. Germline assignment: CDR1 MNHNS and CDR2 SASEGT. The CDR3 runs 14 residues. The CDR3 loop reads CASSLQGALNEQYF. CDR3 DNA sequence: TGTGCCAGCAGTCTACAGGGGGCGCTCAACGAGCAGTACTTC.

The chain employs TRBV5-5 and TRBJ1-2; weak D call: TRBD1 (5 bases). The ends were cut back, 1 base at V and 3 bases at J, with 13 bases in the middle. CDR1 and CDR2 (germline): SGHKS, YYEKEE (reference sequence). The CDR3 is 15 amino acids. The chain's CDR3 is CASSLMGPWDYGYTF. CDR3 bases: TGTGCCAGCAGCTTGATGGGACCATGGGACTATGGCTACACCTTC.

V gene TRBV19 combines with J gene TRBJ1-4, with a possible D match to TRBD1 (5 bases). Germline V gene lookup returns CDR1 LNHDA and CDR2 SQIVND (reference sequence). Trimming took off 3 bases at V and 7 bases at J, with 21 bases between the two ends. This CDR3 has 17 amino acids. The CDR3 sequence: CASSMGLGPGLGEKLFF. The CDR3 region has the DNA TGTGCCAGTAGTATGGGCCTGGGGCCAGGGCTTGGTGAAAAACTGTTTTTT. Filled out from reference TRBV19 and TRBJ1-4, the complete variable domain reads DGGITQSPKYLFRKEGQNVTLSCEQNLNHDAMYWYRQDPGQGLRLIYYSQIVNDFQKGDIAEGYSVSREKKESFPLTVTSAQKNPTAFYLCASSMGLGPGLGEKLFFGSGTQLSVL.

V usage is TRBV6-5 and J usage is TRBJ2-3; 8 bases fit TRBD2. The V gene's germline CDR1 is MNHEY and CDR2 SVGAGI. V trimming: 0 bases; J trimming: 10 bases; junction bases outside the gene matches: 6. This CDR3 has 14 amino acids. In DNA, the CDR3 is TGTGCCAGCAGTTACTCGGGGGCAGCGGGGGCGCAGTATTTT. Its protein product is CASSYSGAAGAQYF.

The chain links TRBV15 to TRBJ2-3; 13 nucleotides align to TRBD2. The CDR3 covers 16 residues. CDR1 is LNHNV and CDR2 is YYDKDF in the germline V gene (reference sequence). V was clipped by 0 bases and J by 5 bases; unmatched bases: 2. The CDR3 spells CATSRDRLAGGDTQYF. CDR3 sequence (DNA): TGTGCCACCAGCAGAGACAGACTAGCGGGAGGAGATACGCAGTATTTT.

The genes are TRBV5-1 and TRBJ2-6; D unclear. Germline CDR1 is SGHRS and CDR2 is YFSETQ. This CDR3 has 17 residues. Trimming shortened V by 4 bases and J by 1 base, and 15 bases separated the two germline ends. The CDR3 sequence: CASSMGSLRSGANVLTF. Written as DNA, the CDR3 is TGCGCCAGCAGCATGGGATCATTACGGTCTGGGGCCAACGTCCTGACTTTC.

The chain has TRBV7-9 and TRBJ2-1; 13 bases fit TRBD2. Losses at the gene ends were 2 bases for V and 6 bases for J; bases not matched to a gene: 7. The germline V gene encodes CDR1 SEHNR and CDR2 FQNEAQ (reference sequence). The CDR3 loop spans 17 amino acids. CDR3 nucleotide sequence: TGTGCCAGCAGCTTATCATGGACTAGCGGGAGTGTCAATGAGCAGTTCTTC. Its protein product is CASSLSWTSGSVNEQFF. The full variable domain, rest sourced from reference TRBV7-9 and TRBJ2-1, is DTGVSQNPRHKITKRGQNVTFRCDPISEHNRLYWYRQTLGQGPEFLTYFQNEAQLEKSRLLSDRFSAERPKGSFSTLEIQRTEQGDSAMYLCASSLSWTSGSVNEQFFGPGTRLTVL.

This clone was found many times. Other DNA sequences in this sample translate to the same CDR3. J is TRBJ2-7 and V is TRBV5-1; 8 bases align to TRBD2. Germline CDR1 is SGHRS and CDR2 is YFSETQ. V trimming: 1 base; J trimming: 5 bases; junction bases outside the gene matches: 8. The CDR3 length is 15 residues. CDR3 sequence: CASSLSSGGPHEQYF. Written as DNA, the CDR3 is TGCGCCAGCAGCTTGTCGTCGGGAGGGCCCCACGAGCAGTACTTC.

This clone was observed once. The rearrangement links TRBV29-1 to TRBJ1-1, with D uncertain. There are 11 residues in the CDR3. Germline values: CDR1 SQVTM, CDR2 ANQGSEA. V lost 0 bases and J lost 8, with 7 bases in between. The CDR3: CSVEDSLEAFF. The CDR3 region has the DNA TGCAGCGTTGAAGACAGTTTAGAAGCTTTCTTT.

This sequence joins TRBV5-1 and TRBJ2-2; TRBD2 agrees at 9 bases. Looked up from germline, CDR1 is SGHRS and CDR2 is YFSETQ. V lost 3 bases, J lost 4 bases, and 7 bases stayed unmatched. The CDR3 sequence is 16 residues long. The CDR3: CASSSYSGRATGELFF. DNA for the CDR3: TGCGCCAGCAGCTCTTATAGCGGGAGAGCCACCGGGGAGCTGTTTTTT.

The V call is TRBV7-8, the J call TRBJ1-1; perhaps TRBD1 as D (6 bases). The germline gives CDR1 SGHVS, CDR2 FQNEAQ. There are 15 residues in the CDR3. Between the trimmed V and J ends, which lost 6 bases and 0 bases, there was a span of 14 bases. CDR3 sequence (DNA): TGTGCCAGCAGGCACAGGGCGTCGTTGAACACTGAAGCTTTCTTT. Encoded protein: CASRHRASLNTEAFF.

The chain employs TRBV7-2 and TRBJ2-5, with TRBD1 matching over 11 bases. Trimming removed 3 bases from V and 4 bases from J; junction bases left unmatched: 7. CDR1 SGHTA and CDR2 FQGNSA come from the germline V gene. CDR3 size: 16 residues. The CDR3 DNA sequence: TGTGCCAGCAGCTTGAGCCGGGACAGGGGGGCAGAGACCCAGTACTTC. It specifies CASSLSRDRGAETQYF.

The chain is built from TRBV29-1 and TRBJ2-5; TRBD2 aligns across 11 bases. The junction had 5 bases not matched to a gene; V was cut back by 7 bases and J by 4 bases. The CDR3 has 13 amino acids. Germline assignment: CDR1 SQVTM and CDR2 ANQGSEA. This CDR3 is CSAYGLAGETQYF. For the CDR3, the DNA is TGCAGCGCCTACGGACTAGCGGGAGAGACCCAGTACTTC.

This chain uses TRBV7-7 with TRBJ2-1; no clear D gene. Germline CDR1 is SSHAT and CDR2 is FNYEAQ (reference sequence). V lost 5 bases, J lost 6 bases, and 17 bases lay in between. This CDR3 is 15 amino acids long. The CDR3 protein is CASSLSVGYGNEQFF. As DNA, the CDR3 is TGTGCCAGCAGCCTCTCGGTAGGGTATGGCAATGAGCAGTTCTTC.

V is TRBV11-1 and J is TRBJ2-7; 10 bases align to TRBD2. The trim removed 2 bases at V and 3 bases at J, leaving 1 base unmatched. Germline assignment: CDR1 SGHAT and CDR2 FQDESV (reference sequence). The CDR3 runs 14 residues. In nucleotides, the CDR3 is TGTGCCAGCAGCTTACAGCGGGGGGGCTACGAGCAGTACTTC. Translation: CASSLQRGGYEQYF.

J is TRBJ2-3 and V is TRBV4-2, with 12 bases aligning to TRBD2. The V and J ends lost 1 base and 0 bases, in that order; junction bases with no gene match: 5. The germline V gene encodes CDR1 LGHNA and CDR2 YNFKEQ. The CDR3 covers 18 residues. The CDR3 DNA follows: TGTGCCAGCAGCCAAGGACTAGCGGGGGCCCCTAGCACAGATACGCAGTATTTT. It encodes CASSQGLAGAPSTDTQYF.

This clone showed up just once. The chain has TRBV5-1 and TRBJ2-7; the D gene could be TRBD1 or TRBD2 (5 bases each). This CDR3 is built from 15 residues. Per the germline V gene, CDR1 is SGHRS and CDR2 is YFSETQ. Trimming removed 0 bases from V and 1 base from J, with 11 bases in between. CDR3 loop: CASSLAGTASYEQYF. CDR3 DNA: TGCGCCAGCAGCTTGGCCGGGACGGCTTCCTACGAGCAGTACTTC.

This chain connects TRBV28 to TRBJ1-2, with D hard to call. V dropped 7 bases and J dropped 5 bases, with 20 bases sitting between them. There are 15 residues in the CDR3. Germline V gene sequence: CDR1 MDHEN, CDR2 SYDVKM. The CDR3 coding sequence is TGTGCCAGCACCCCAGGAGGAGGCCCTAGGTATGGCTACACCTTC. This sequence encodes CASTPGGGPRYGYTF.

The chain uses TRBV19 and TRBJ1-2; a possible D gene is TRBD1 (5 bases). CDR1 is LNHDA, CDR2 SQIVND, per germline (reference sequence). The CDR3 contains 12 residues. V was clipped by 6 bases and J by 8 bases, with 13 bases between them. The CDR3 coding sequence is TGTGCCAGTAGGGAAGACAGTTGGGGCTACACCTTC. Translation gives CASREDSWGYTF.

The chain couples TRBV11-1 to TRBJ2-5; no definite D call. The CDR3 has 14 residues. Germline V gene sequence: CDR1 SGHAT, CDR2 FQDESV (reference sequence). The V end lost 1 base, the J end lost 1 base, and 7 bases lay between the germline ends. In nucleotides, the CDR3 is TGTGCCAGCAGCTTAGAGGTGGGCCAAGAGACCCAGTACTTC. Its translation is CASSLEVGQETQYF.

The DNA for the CDR3 is TGCGCCAGCAGCAGACGGACAGGGGACAATGAGCAGTTCTTC. The encoded protein is CASSRRTGDNEQFF. The rearrangement uses TRBV5-1 and TRBJ2-1; 9 positions agree with TRBD1. This CDR3 is built from 14 residues. V lost 4 bases, J lost 5 bases, and 4 bases stayed unmatched. Germline CDR1 and CDR2: SGHRS and YFSETQ.

The chain couples TRBV5-1 to TRBJ2-7, with D hard to call. The CDR3 has 15 residues. Deletions cut 0 bases from V and 2 bases from J, with 12 bases between. Germline values: CDR1 SGHRS, CDR2 YFSETQ. DNA for the CDR3: TGCGCCAGCAGCTTGGAGGTAGGTTCGGCCTACGAGCAGTACTTC. Translation: CASSLEVGSAYEQYF. Supplemented by reference TRBV5-1 and TRBJ2-7, the full variable domain reads KAGVTQTPRYLIKTRGQQVTLSCSPISGHRSVSWYQQTPGQGLQFLFEYFSETQRNKGNFPGRFSGRQFSNSRSEMNVSTLELGDSALYLCASSLEVGSAYEQYFGPGTRLTVT.